What follows are 24 T cell receptor beta chains derived from one specimen sequenced in a study of blood T cells in healthy people across ages (dated by TCRdb to 2015 to 2017). The library was prepared using 5' RACE. The sample was run on an Illumina HiSeq 2500. The second PCR ran for roughly 7 to 11 cycles and used a J-beta primer mix along with a sample-barcoded 5' primer. TCRdb redid the processing of the public reads, applying fastp at Q25 and MiXCR, and retained in-frame beta chains. Merged by CDR3 protein, the rows form single entries marked with the most common genes and DNA. The sample includes 1.5 million to 2 million distinct CDR3 sequences, with approximately 50% observed a single time. In total, the top ten clones hold 2% to 2.5% of the sample. The sample comprised blood. These receptors all stem from a woman aged 40-49 years in good health.

This chain links TRBV20-1 with TRBJ1-4; D is uncertain. The CDR3 is made up of 14 amino acids. Germline V CDR1 and CDR2: DFQATT, SNEGSKA (reference sequence). V lost 0 bases to trimming and J lost 5 bases, with 10 bases between them. The DNA for the CDR3 is TGCAGTGCTAGAGATGAGACGGAAAATGAAAAACTGTTTTTT. Protein product: CSARDETENEKLFF.

Notes on this clonotype: A much larger clone lies a single base off, so this may be a read error. This chain joins TRBV29-1 and TRBJ2-7, with a possible D match to TRBD2 (6 bases). This CDR3 has 17 amino acids. V was pared by 1 base and J by 7 bases, with 26 bases between. Per germline, CDR1 SQVTM and CDR2 ANQGSEA. As DNA, the CDR3 is TGCAGCGTTGAAGGGGAGGTAGACGGTAGCTCCTACAATGAGCAGTACTTC. Its protein is CSVEGEVDGSSYNEQYF.

There are a few counts of this clonotype. This chain connects TRBV4-1 to TRBJ2-7, with 8 bases fitting TRBD1. The CDR3 totals 17 residues. Germline V gene lookup returns CDR1 MGHRA and CDR2 YSYEKL. V dropped 0 bases and J dropped 3; count of bases not matched to a gene: 10. The CDR3 reads CASSQDLSRGQVYEQYF. CDR3 DNA: TGCGCCAGCAGCCAAGATCTTAGCAGGGGGCAAGTCTACGAGCAGTACTTC.

The sample holds a few counts of this clonotype. This chain links TRBV15 with TRBJ1-5; 8 bases line up with TRBD1. This CDR3 has 14 residues. Germline CDR1 is LNHNV and CDR2 is YYDKDF (reference sequence). With 5 bases clipped from V and 6 bases from J, the junction kept 6 bases outside the gene matches. DNA of the CDR3: TGTGCCACCAGCGAGTACAGGGGGAGTCAGCCCCAGCATTTT. It codes for CATSEYRGSQPQHF.

About this clonotype: One end of the junction does not line up with germline, which may come from a read error. The chain carries TRBV20-1 and TRBJ2-1; the D is unclear. This CDR3 is built from 15 residues. Germline V gene data show CDR1 as DFQATT and CDR2 as SNEGSKA (reference sequence). The CDR3 sequence is CSARDPLSSYSEQFF. The CDR3 nucleotides read TGCAGTGCTAGAGATCCATTGAGCTCCTACAGTGAGCAGTTCTTC.

A word on this clonotype: One end of the junction is discordant with germline, which a read error may explain. The chain combines TRBV4-2 with TRBJ1-2, with 8 bases that match TRBD1. Germline-derived CDR1 and CDR2 are LGHNA and YNFKEQ. The CDR3 spans 12 residues. CDR3 sequence reads: CVSSRTGLGYTF. CDR3 coding DNA: TGTGTCAGCAGCCGGACAGGGCTTGGCTACACCTTC.

The chain carries TRBV28 and TRBJ2-1; D is possibly TRBD2 (5 bases). Judging by the DNA end, TRBJ2-7 fits better; the J call may be wrong. Germline V gene sequence: CDR1 MDHEN, CDR2 SYDVKM. This CDR3 region has 16 residues. The DNA of the CDR3 is TGTGCCAGCACCCCGCGGAGAGGGTTCCCCTACAATGAGCAGTACTTC. Its protein product is CASTPRRGFPYNEQYF.

V usage is TRBV21-1 and J usage is TRBJ2-4; TRBD1 reflects the table's D call only, with no check against the DNA. The J call may be incorrect, as the DNA end agrees better with TRBJ2-7. TRBV21-1 is flagged as a pseudogene. The length of the CDR3 is 16 residues. CDR3 residues: CASSVRSHGTVYEQYF. The CDR3 nucleotides read TGTGCCAGCAGCGTCCGTAGCCACGGGACAGTCTACGAGCAGTACTTC.

The CDR3 DNA is TGTGCCAGCAGCGGACAAGGACAGGTCGGGGTAAACATTCAGTACTTC. Its protein is CASSGQGQVGVNIQYF. The chain has TRBV7-2 and TRBJ2-4, with 7 bases fitting TRBD1. There are 16 residues in the CDR3. With 5 bases clipped from V and 6 bases from J, the junction kept 13 bases outside the gene matches. The germline V gene has CDR1 SGHTA and CDR2 FQGNSA.

The chain employs TRBV4-2 and TRBJ2-7; weak D call: TRBD2 (6 bases). The CDR3 has 16 residues. CDR1 is LGHNA and CDR2 is YNFKEQ in the germline V gene. With 1 base removed from V and 2 bases from J, the gap between germline ends came to 15 bases. The CDR3 sequence: CASSQGSAREAYEQYF. The CDR3 region has the DNA TGTGCCAGCAGCCAAGGATCAGCGAGGGAGGCCTACGAGCAGTACTTC.

This clonotype has more than one count but fewer than ten. This chain links TRBV2 with TRBJ2-5, with D possibly matching TRBD2 (6 bases). The CDR3 sequence is 18 residues long. The V gene lost 4 bases and the J gene lost 5 bases, with 26 bases spanning the gap. Germline lookup yields CDR1 SNHLY and CDR2 FYNNEI. DNA for the CDR3: TGTGCCAGCAGTGGACCTTCCGACGGACCTGACGCGGGGGAGACCCAGTACTTC. Its protein product is CASSGPSDGPDAGETQYF.

A few counts support this clonotype. The DNA of the CDR3 is TGTGCCAGCAGCTACTTTCCAAGGACAGGGTTGAGCGATACGCAGTATTTT. Translating gives CASSYFPRTGLSDTQYF. The chain employs TRBV7-2 and TRBJ2-3; 8 bases match TRBD1. The CDR3 loop spans 17 amino acids. With 4 bases clipped from V and 6 bases from J, the junction kept 15 bases outside the gene matches. Per the germline V gene, CDR1 is SGHTA and CDR2 is FQGNSA.

The J gene is TRBJ1-5, the V gene TRBV4-3; D is ambiguous. With 0 bases removed from V and 4 bases from J, the gap between germline ends came to 10 bases. There are 15 residues in the CDR3. Germline lookup yields CDR1 LGHNA and CDR2 YSLEER. DNA for the CDR3: TGCGCCAGCAGCCAAGATCCACTCGGAAATCAGCCCCAGCATTTT. It specifies CASSQDPLGNQPQHF.

The chain joins TRBV20-1 to TRBJ2-4; D not certain. The CDR3 runs to 14 residues. V gave up 1 base and J gave up 0 bases, with 7 bases separating them. Germline lookup yields CDR1 DFQATT and CDR2 SNEGSKA (reference sequence). CDR3 DNA sequence: TGCAGTGCTAGAGGTCCCGTAGCCAAAAACATTCAGTACTTC. Residues: CSARGPVAKNIQYF.

This clonotype was recorded a few times. Relative to the germline gene, one junction end is altered; a read error may explain this. J is TRBJ1-2 and V is TRBV5-1; D gene unclear. The length of the CDR3 is 16 residues. The germline V gene has CDR1 SGHRS and CDR2 YFSETQ. The CDR3 DNA sequence: TGCGCCAGCAGCATCGACCCGGCCCACGCTAACGATGGCTACACCTTC. It codes for CASSIDPAHANDGYTF.

This clonotype has just a few counts. This chain uses TRBV7-9 with TRBJ1-6; TRBD1 aligns across 8 bases. V shed 3 bases, J shed 7 bases, and the junction held 2 bases outside the gene matches. The CDR3 sequence is 14 residues long. Germline loops: CDR1 SEHNR, CDR2 FQNEAQ (reference sequence). The CDR3 is CASSLTGVNSPLHF. The CDR3 nucleotides are TGTGCCAGCAGCTTGACAGGGGTCAATTCACCCCTCCACTTT.

In this sample, this clonotype turned up many times. This chain connects TRBV20-1 to TRBJ2-1; TRBD2 might be the D (5 bases). The CDR3 extends over 14 amino acids. The germline gives CDR1 DFQATT, CDR2 SNEGSKA (reference sequence). V was trimmed by 1 base and J by 0 bases, leaving 7 bases between them. Here the CDR3 reads CSARAGSSYNEQFF. Written as DNA, the CDR3 is TGCAGTGCTAGAGCGGGGAGCTCCTACAATGAGCAGTTCTTC.

The chain combines TRBV25-1 with TRBJ2-1; 10 bases fit TRBD2. The CDR3 spans 14 residues. Germline CDR1 reads MGHDK; CDR2 reads SYGVNS. The V segment lost 6 bases and the J segment 9 bases; nucleotides outside the gene matches: 8. CDR3 nucleotide sequence: TGTGCCAGCAGACTTAGCGGGGGGAGTGGTGAGCAGTTCTTC. It specifies CASRLSGGSGEQFF.

The CDR3 DNA sequence: TGTGCCAGCATTAGGACAGGGTCGGTTCTAGCGGATACGCAGTATTTT. The encoded protein is CASIRTGSVLADTQYF. The chain joins TRBV2 to TRBJ2-3; 8 nucleotides align to TRBD1. Trimming took 7 bases from V and 6 from J; bases not matched to a gene: 15. CDR3 size: 16 residues. Germline V gene sequence: CDR1 SNHLY, CDR2 FYNNEI.

On this clonotype itself: Germline and junction disagree at one end, which may indicate a read error. The chain has TRBV5-1 and TRBJ2-5; TRBD1 matches at 8 bases. The DNA end favors TRBJ2-7, so the J call may be wrong. Germline lookup yields CDR1 SGHRS and CDR2 YFSETQ. The CDR3 totals 14 residues. The CDR3 coding sequence is TGCGCCAGCGGCTTGGCCAGGGGGCGTGACGAGCAGTACTTC. It codes for CASGLARGRDEQYF.

The J gene is TRBJ1-5, the V gene TRBV28, with D maybe TRBD1 (6 bases). The CDR3 is made up of 15 amino acids. Germline values: CDR1 MDHEN, CDR2 SYDVKM. Trimming took off 6 bases at V and 2 bases at J, with 14 bases between the two ends. The CDR3 coding sequence is TGTGCCAGCAGCCCCGGGGGGCTGCGCAATCAGCCCCAGCATTTT. It yields the protein CASSPGGLRNQPQHF.

This chain connects TRBV7-2 to TRBJ2-5, with 9 nucleotides matching TRBD1. V shed 4 bases, J shed 5 bases, and the junction held 8 bases outside the gene matches. The CDR3 is 15 amino acids. CDR1 SGHTA and CDR2 FQGNSA come from the germline V gene. The CDR3 is CASSSSGQGIETQYF. CDR3 bases: TGTGCCAGCAGCTCTTCCGGACAGGGGATCGAGACCCAGTACTTC. Looking up the rest from reference TRBV7-2 and TRBJ2-5 gives the full variable domain: GAGVSQSPSNKVTEKGKDVELRCDPISGHTALYWYRQSLGQGLEFLIYFQGNSAPDKSGLPSDRFSAERTGGSVSTLTIQRTQQEDSAVYLCASSSSGQGIETQYFGPGTRLLVL.

The chain couples TRBV4-3 to TRBJ2-7; D might be TRBD1 (5 bases). V gave up 4 bases and J gave up 1 base, with 14 bases separating them. From germline, CDR1 is LGHNA and CDR2 YSLEER. The CDR3 contains 15 residues. The CDR3 DNA sequence: TGCGCCAGCAGCCGGTGTCAGGGTATTTCCTACGAGCAGTACTTC. It codes for CASSRCQGISYEQYF.

V gene TRBV6-5 combines with J gene TRBJ1-2; no firm D call. The CDR3 totals 15 residues. Trimming shortened V by 0 bases and J by 1 base, and 9 bases separated the two germline ends. Germline loops: CDR1 MNHEY, CDR2 SVGAGI. The CDR3: CASSYSVLINYGYTF. DNA for the CDR3: TGTGCCAGCAGTTACTCGGTCTTGATTAACTATGGCTACACCTTC.